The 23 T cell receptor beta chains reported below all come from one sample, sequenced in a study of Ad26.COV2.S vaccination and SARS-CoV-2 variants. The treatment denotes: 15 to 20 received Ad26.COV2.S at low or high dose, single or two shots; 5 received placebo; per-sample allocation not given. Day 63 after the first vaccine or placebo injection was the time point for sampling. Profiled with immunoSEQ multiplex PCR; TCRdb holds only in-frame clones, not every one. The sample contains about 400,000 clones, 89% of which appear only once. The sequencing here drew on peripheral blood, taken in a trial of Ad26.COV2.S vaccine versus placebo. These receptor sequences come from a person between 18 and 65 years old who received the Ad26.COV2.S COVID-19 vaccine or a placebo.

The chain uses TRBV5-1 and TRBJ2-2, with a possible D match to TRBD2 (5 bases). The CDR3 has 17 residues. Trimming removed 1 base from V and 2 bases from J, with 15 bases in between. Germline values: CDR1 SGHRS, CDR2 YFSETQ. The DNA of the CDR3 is TGCGCCAGCAGCTTGAATTCGAGAACTAGTAACACCGGGGAGCTGTTTTTT. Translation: CASSLNSRTSNTGELFF.

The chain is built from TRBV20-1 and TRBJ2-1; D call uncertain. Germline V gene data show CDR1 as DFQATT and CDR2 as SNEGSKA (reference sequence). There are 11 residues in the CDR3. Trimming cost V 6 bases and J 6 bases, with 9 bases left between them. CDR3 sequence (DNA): TGCAGTGCGGCCGTTCTCAATGAGCAGTTCTTC. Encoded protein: CSAAVLNEQFF.

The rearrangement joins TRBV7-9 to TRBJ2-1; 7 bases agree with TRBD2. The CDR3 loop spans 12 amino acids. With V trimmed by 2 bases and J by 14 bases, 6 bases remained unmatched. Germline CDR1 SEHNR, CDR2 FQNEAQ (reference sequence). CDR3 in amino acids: CASSLLDAGEFF. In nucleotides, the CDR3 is TGTGCCAGCAGCTTACTCGACGCGGGGGAGTTCTTC.

CDR3 loop: CASRPQGASTEAFF. The CDR3 nucleotides read TGCGCCAGCAGACCACAGGGTGCGAGCACTGAAGCTTTCTTT. The chain combines TRBV5-1 with TRBJ1-1, with a weak D call TRBD1 (6 bases). The V end lost 5 bases, the J end lost 4 bases, and 15 bases lay between the germline ends. CDR3 length: 14 residues. Germline values: CDR1 SGHRS, CDR2 YFSETQ.

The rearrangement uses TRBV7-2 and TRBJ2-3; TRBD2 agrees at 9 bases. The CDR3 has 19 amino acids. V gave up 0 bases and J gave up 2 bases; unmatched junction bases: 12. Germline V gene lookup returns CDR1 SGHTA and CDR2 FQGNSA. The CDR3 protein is CASSLAAGGINLITDTQYF. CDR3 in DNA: TGTGCCAGCAGCTTAGCGGCGGGGGGGATCAACTTAATCACAGATACGCAGTATTTT. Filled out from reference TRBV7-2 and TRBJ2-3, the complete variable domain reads GAGVSQSPSNKVTEKGKDVELRCDPISGHTALYWYRQSLGQGLEFLIYFQGNSAPDKSGLPSDRFSAERTGGSVSTLTIQRTQQEDSAVYLCASSLAAGGINLITDTQYFGPGTRLTVL.

The CDR3 reads CASSSRKGYTF. The DNA for the CDR3 is TGTGCCAGCAGCTCCAGGAAAGGCTACACCTTC. The chain combines TRBV5-6 with TRBJ1-2; no clear D. Germline V lookup: CDR1 SGHDT, CDR2 YYEEEE. This CDR3 spans 11 amino acids. V lost 3 bases and J lost 8, with 8 bases in between.

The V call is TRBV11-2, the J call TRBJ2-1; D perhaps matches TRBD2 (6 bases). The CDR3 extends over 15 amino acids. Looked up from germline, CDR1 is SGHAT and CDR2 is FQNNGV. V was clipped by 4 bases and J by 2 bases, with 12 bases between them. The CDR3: CASSSPRGTYNEQFF. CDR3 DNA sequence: TGTGCCAGCAGCTCCCCCCGGGGGACCTACAATGAGCAGTTCTTC.

The CDR3 DNA sequence: TGTGCCAGCAGCTTAGAAGCGGCAGGGGGTAAAAATGGCTACACCTTC. It yields the protein CASSLEAAGGKNGYTF. This chain links TRBV13 with TRBJ1-2; TRBD1 matches at 7 bases. With 1 base clipped from V and 6 bases from J, the junction kept 11 bases outside the gene matches. Per the germline V gene, CDR1 is PRHDT and CDR2 is FYEKMQ (reference sequence). The CDR3 spans 16 residues.

CDR3 amino acids: CASSLRQGAYEQYF. The CDR3 DNA reads as TGTGCCAGCAGCTTACGGCAGGGGGCCTACGAGCAGTACTTC. The chain recombines TRBV7-2 with TRBJ2-7, with 7 bases aligning to TRBD1. The CDR3 runs 14 residues. Germline CDR1 reads SGHTA; CDR2 reads FQGNSA. The junction had 3 bases not matched to a gene; V was cut back by 2 bases and J by 2 bases.

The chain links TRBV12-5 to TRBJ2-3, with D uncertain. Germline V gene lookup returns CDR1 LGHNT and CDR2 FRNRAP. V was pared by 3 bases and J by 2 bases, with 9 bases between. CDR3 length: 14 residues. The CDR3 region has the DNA TGTGCTAGTGGTTTTGGTACCTTCACAGATACGCAGTATTTT. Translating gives CASGFGTFTDTQYF.

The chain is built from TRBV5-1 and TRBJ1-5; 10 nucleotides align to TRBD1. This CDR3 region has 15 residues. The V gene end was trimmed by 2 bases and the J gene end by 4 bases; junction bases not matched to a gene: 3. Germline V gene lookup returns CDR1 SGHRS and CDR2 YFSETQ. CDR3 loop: CASSFRDRGNQPQHF. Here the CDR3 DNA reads TGCGCCAGCAGCTTCAGGGACAGGGGTAATCAGCCCCAGCATTTT.

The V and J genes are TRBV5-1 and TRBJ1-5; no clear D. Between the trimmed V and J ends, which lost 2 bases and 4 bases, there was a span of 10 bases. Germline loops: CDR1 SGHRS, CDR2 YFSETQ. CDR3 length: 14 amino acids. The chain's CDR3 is CASSFEGRNQPQHF. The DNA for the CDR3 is TGCGCCAGCAGCTTTGAAGGGCGAAATCAGCCCCAGCATTTT. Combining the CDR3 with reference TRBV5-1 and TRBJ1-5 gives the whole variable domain KAGVTQTPRYLIKTRGQQVTLSCSPISGHRSVSWYQQTPGQGLQFLFEYFSETQRNKGNFPGRFSGRQFSNSRSEMNVSTLELGDSALYLCASSFEGRNQPQHFGDGTRLSIL.

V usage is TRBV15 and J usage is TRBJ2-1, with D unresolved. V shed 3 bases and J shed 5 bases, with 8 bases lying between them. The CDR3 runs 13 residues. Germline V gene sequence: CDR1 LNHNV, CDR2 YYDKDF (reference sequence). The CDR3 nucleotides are TGTGCCACCAGCAGGAACCAGAACAATGAGCAGTTCTTC. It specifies CATSRNQNNEQFF.

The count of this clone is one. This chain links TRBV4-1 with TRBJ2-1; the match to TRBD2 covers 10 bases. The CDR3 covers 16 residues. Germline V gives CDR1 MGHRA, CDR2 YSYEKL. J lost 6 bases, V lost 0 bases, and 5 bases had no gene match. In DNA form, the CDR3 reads TGCGCCAGCAGCCAAGATCGACTAGCGGGCCTCAATGAGCAGTTCTTC. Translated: CASSQDRLAGLNEQFF.

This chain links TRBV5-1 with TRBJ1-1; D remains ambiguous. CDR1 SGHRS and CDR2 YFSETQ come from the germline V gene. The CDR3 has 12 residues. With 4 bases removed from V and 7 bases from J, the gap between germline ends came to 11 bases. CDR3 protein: CASSTSGVEAFF. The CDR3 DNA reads TGCGCCAGCAGCACCTCCGGAGTTGAAGCTTTCTTT.

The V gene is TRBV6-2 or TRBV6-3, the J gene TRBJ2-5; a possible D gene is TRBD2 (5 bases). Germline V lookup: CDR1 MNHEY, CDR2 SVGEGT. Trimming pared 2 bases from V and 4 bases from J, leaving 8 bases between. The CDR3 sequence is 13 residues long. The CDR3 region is CASSYEGRETQYF. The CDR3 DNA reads TGTGCCAGCAGTTACGAGGGCCGAGAGACCCAGTACTTC.

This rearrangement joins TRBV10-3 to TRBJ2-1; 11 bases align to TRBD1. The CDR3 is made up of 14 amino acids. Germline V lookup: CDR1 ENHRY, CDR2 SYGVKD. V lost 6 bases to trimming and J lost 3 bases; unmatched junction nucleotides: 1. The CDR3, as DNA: TGTGCCATCAGGGGGACAGGGGGCTACAATGAGCAGTTCTTC. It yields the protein CAIRGTGGYNEQFF.

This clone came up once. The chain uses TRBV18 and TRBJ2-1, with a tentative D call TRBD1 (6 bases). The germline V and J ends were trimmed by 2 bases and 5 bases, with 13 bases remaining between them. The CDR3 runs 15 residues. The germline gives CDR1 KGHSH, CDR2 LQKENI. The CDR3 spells CASSPKGQTNNEQFF. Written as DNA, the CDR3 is TGTGCCAGCTCACCAAAAGGACAGACGAACAATGAGCAGTTCTTC.

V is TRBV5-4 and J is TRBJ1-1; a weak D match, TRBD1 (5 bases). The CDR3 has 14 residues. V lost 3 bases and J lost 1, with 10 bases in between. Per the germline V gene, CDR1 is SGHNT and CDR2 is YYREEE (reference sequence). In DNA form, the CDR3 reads TGTGCCAGCAGCTCAGCGACAGAGAACACTGAAGCTTTCTTT. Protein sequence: CASSSATENTEAFF.

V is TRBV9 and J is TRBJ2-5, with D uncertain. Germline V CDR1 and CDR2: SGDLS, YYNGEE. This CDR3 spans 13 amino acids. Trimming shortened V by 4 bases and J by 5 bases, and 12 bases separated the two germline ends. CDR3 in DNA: TGTGCCAGCAGCCCCCAAGGATGGGAGACCCAGTACTTC. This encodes CASSPQGWETQYF.

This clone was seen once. The CDR3 protein is CASSQRGPGTSTDTQYF. The CDR3 DNA reads as TGTGCCAGCAGCCAAAGGGGACCCGGGACTAGCACAGATACGCAGTATTTT. The chain joins TRBV3-1 (or the pseudogene TRBV3-2) to TRBJ2-3, with D possibly TRBD2 on 6 matching bases. V was shortened by 2 bases and J by 0 bases, with 15 bases between the two germline ends. CDR1 is LGHDT, CDR2 YNNKEL, per germline (reference sequence). The CDR3 has 17 amino acids.

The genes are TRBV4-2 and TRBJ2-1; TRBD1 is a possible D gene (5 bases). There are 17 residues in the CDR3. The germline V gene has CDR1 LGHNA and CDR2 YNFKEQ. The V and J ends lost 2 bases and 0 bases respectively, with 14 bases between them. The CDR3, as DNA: TGTGCCAGCAGCCAACAACGGACATCGAGCTCCTACAATGAGCAGTTCTTC. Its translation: CASSQQRTSSSYNEQFF.

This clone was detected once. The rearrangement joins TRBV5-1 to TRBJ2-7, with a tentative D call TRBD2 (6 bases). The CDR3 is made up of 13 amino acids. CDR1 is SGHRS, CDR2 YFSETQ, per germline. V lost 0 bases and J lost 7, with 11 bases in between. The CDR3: CASSLGVGTEQYF. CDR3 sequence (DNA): TGCGCCAGCAGCTTGGGTGTCGGGACTGAGCAGTACTTC.